A selection of T cell receptor beta chains follows, all from one sample in a study of persistence of HIV-infected CD4 T cells. The protocol was immunoSEQ multiplex PCR, while the TCRdb copy is restricted to in-frame clones and leaves out a portion. The sample includes roughly 41,000 clones, 65% to 85% of them seen just once. These receptors have no identified antigens. Source: CD4+ T cells sorted from PBMCs after roughly 17-hour stimulation, taken from a patient who received antiretroviral therapy. These receptors were obtained from an adult man with HIV who was CMV-seropositive. CDR3s include the opening cysteine and the closing phenylalanine or tryptophan. A D gene is named only where the DNA matches it firmly. Size is omitted from some rows. Given values are once, few, many or a class for expanded clones.

size	V	D	J	DNA	CDR3
few	TRBV14	.	TRBJ2-7	TGTGCCAGCAGCCAAGATCGGTTAGGCGGGTTACAGCAGTACTTC	CASSQDRLGGLQQYF
.	TRBV27	TRBD2	TRBJ2-1	TGTGCCAGACCCCGCGGGAGCGGGGGGCCACTTGGTGAGCAGTTCTTC	CARPRGSGGPLGEQFF
.	TRBV24-1	.	TRBJ2-2	TGTGCCACCAGTGACCCGACCCGGACCGGGGAGCTGTTTTTT	CATSDPTRTGELFF
.	TRBV19	TRBD1	TRBJ1-5	TGTGCCAGTAGTTTCGGGACAGCGAGCAATCAGCCCCAGCATTTT	CASSFGTASNQPQHF
.	TRBV3-1/TRBV3-2	TRBD1	TRBJ1-1	TGTGCCAGCAGCCAGGCGTCCCGGGACAGGGGCCCGAACACTGAAGCTTTCTTT	CASSQASRDRGPNTEAFF
.	TRBV5-1	TRBD2	TRBJ2-4	TGCGCCAGCCCGACGGCTAGCGGGGGGACCATAGCCAAAAACATTCAGTACTTC	CASPTASGGTIAKNIQYF
.	TRBV15	.	TRBJ1-1	TGTGCCACCAGCAGAGGCGAAATGAACACTGAAGCTTTCTTT	CATSRGEMNTEAFF
.	TRBV5-6	.	TRBJ1-1	TGTGCCAGCAGCTTGGACGGGGAAGGGCACACTGAAGCTTTCTTT	CASSLDGEGHTEAFF
.	TRBV28	TRBD1	TRBJ1-5	TGTGCCAGCACCCTTAACAGGGGAGCTCAGCCCCAGCATTTT	CASTLNRGAQPQHF
.	TRBV2	TRBD1	TRBJ1-2	TGTGCCAGCATCCGGGACAGCAATGGCTACACCTTC	CASIRDSNGYTF
once	TRBV3-1/TRBV3-2	.	TRBJ2-3	TGTGCCAGCAGCCAAGGGAGGGCGTCAGATACGCAGTATTTT	CASSQGRASDTQYF
.	TRBV19	.	TRBJ1-2	TGTGCCACCGCGTTGGATGGCTACACCTTC	CATALDGYTF
.	TRBV6-4	.	TRBJ2-3	TGTGCCAGCAGTATTAACAGGGAAGATACGCAGTATTTT	CASSINREDTQYF
few	TRBV24-1	.	TRBJ1-2	TGTGCCACCAGTGATAGGGGTGGCTATGGCTACACCTTC	CATSDRGGYGYTF
.	TRBV3-1/TRBV3-2	.	TRBJ1-1	TGTGCCAGCAGCCCCGGGGCCATGAACACTGAAGCTTTCTTT	CASSPGAMNTEAFF
.	TRBV9	TRBD1	TRBJ1-1	TGTGCCAGCAGCGTTACCCAGGGGGGTGAAGCTTTCTTT	CASSVTQGGEAFF
few	TRBV7-8	.	TRBJ1-6	TGTGCCAGCAGCCCCCAGAGCAATTCACCCCTCCACTTT	CASSPQSNSPLHF
.	TRBV5-1	TRBD1	TRBJ1-2	TGCGCCAGCAGCCCGGGACAGGGGGACTATGGCTACACCTTC	CASSPGQGDYGYTF
.	TRBV7-9	.	TRBJ1-4	TGTGCCAGCAGACCGGAGACCGGAGGGGAAAAACTGTTTTTT	CASRPETGGEKLFF
.	TRBV19	.	TRBJ2-1	TGTGCCAGTAGGGGTTACAATGAGCAGTTCTTC	CASRGYNEQFF
.	TRBV5-4	TRBD1	TRBJ1-6	TGTGCCAGCACCCGGGACAGGGACCTCTCCTATAATTCACCCCTCCACTTT	CASTRDRDLSYNSPLHF
few	TRBV27	.	TRBJ1-5	TGTGCCAGCAGCGCTTACAATCAGCCCCAGCATTTT	CASSAYNQPQHF
.	TRBV28	TRBD1	TRBJ1-2	TGTGCCAGCCAATCAGGGACAGAAAACTATGGCTACACCTTC	CASQSGTENYGYTF
once	TRBV11-2	.	TRBJ1-1	TGTGCCAGCAGCTTCCCTTGGGGGGGAGTGGGGCGGGAGACTGAAGCTTTCTTT	CASSFPWGGVGRETEAFF